This T cell receptor beta chain was sequenced for a study of CD8 T cells in Susac syndrome. About the study: Among sequenced Susac syndrome patients, over five had active disease and about 8 were in remission. At blood draw, Susac syndrome patients were therapy-naive, on corticosteroids, or on intravenous immunoglobulin alone.

This clonotype was seen a single time. Its antigen is unidentified. Germline V gene lookup returns CDR1 DFQATT and CDR2 SNEGSKA (reference sequence). V shed 1 base, J shed 7 bases, and the junction held 13 bases outside the gene matches. The CDR3 consists of 17 residues. The study, taken as a whole, reports: Susac-specific public clones found in total CD8+ repertoires numbered some 17, and those in CD8+ TEMRA repertoires numbered 4 to 6. CD8+ clones in Susac expanded most in TEMRA cells and active patients.

Random hexamers were used to reverse transcribe an amount of roughly 0.45 to 1 ug RNA. Using its own MiXCR run on the immunoSEQ multiplex PCR reads, TCRdb lists one record per CDR3 protein. The data contain 75,000 or so distinct CDR3 sequences, 85% to 95% of them singletons. The receptor comes from a human donor with Susac syndrome. This chain uses TRBV20-1 with TRBJ2-1; TRBD2 agrees at 10 bases. Sequencing input: CD8+ T cells from PBMCs. CDR3 sequence: CSARAFRGLADGNEQFF. The CDR3 DNA follows: TGCAGTGCTAGAGCTTTCCGAGGACTAGCGGACGGGAATGAGCAGTTCTTC.